Listed below are T cell receptor beta chains from one sample, sequenced in a study of OX40 agonist ivuxolimab in advanced cancers. Clones were sequenced by immunoSEQ multiplex PCR, and TCRdb holds only the in-frame ones, with some missing. The sample shows tens of thousands of clones, approximately 89% of them seen only once. The sample in question was CD4+ or CD8+ T cells sorted from blood, obtained in a trial of the OX40 agonist ivuxolimab. These receptors all stem from an adult with an advanced solid tumor such as melanoma, head and neck, liver or kidney cancer. Each CDR3 is given with its conserved first and last residue. Fields, in order: CDR3 DNA, CDR3 protein, D gene, clone size, J gene, V gene. The D gene is left open where the match is weak. Size is omitted from some rows. Given values are once, few, many or a class for expanded clones.

CDR3 DNA: TGTGCCAGCAGCAGCCGGGACAGCTCTGGAAACACCATATATTTT; CDR3 protein: CASSSRDSSGNTIYF; D gene: TRBD1; clone size: .; J gene: TRBJ1-3; V gene: TRBV9
CDR3 DNA: TGTGCCTGGAGAGACAACTACGAGCAGTACTTC; CDR3 protein: CAWRDNYEQYF; D gene: .; clone size: .; J gene: TRBJ2-7; V gene: TRBV30
CDR3 DNA: TGTGCCAGCAGAAGGAGCGGGAGGAAGACCCAGTACTTC; CDR3 protein: CASRRSGRKTQYF; D gene: TRBD2; clone size: .; J gene: TRBJ2-5; V gene: TRBV6-5
CDR3 DNA: TGTGCCAGCAGGGTAGTTGGGCAAGAGACCCAGTACTTC; CDR3 protein: CASRVVGQETQYF; D gene: .; clone size: .; J gene: TRBJ2-5; V gene: TRBV7-2
CDR3 DNA: TGCAGTGCTAGAGCGCTCAACGAGCAGTACTTC; CDR3 protein: CSARALNEQYF; D gene: .; clone size: once; J gene: TRBJ2-7; V gene: TRBV20-1
CDR3 DNA: TGTGCCAGCTCACCATCTGTGACAGGTGAGACCTACGAGCAGTACTTC; CDR3 protein: CASSPSVTGETYEQYF; D gene: .; clone size: .; J gene: TRBJ2-7; V gene: TRBV18
CDR3 DNA: TGTGCCAGCAGCTTAGCGGTGGCGAGTCTCTCGACCCAGTACTTC; CDR3 protein: CASSLAVASLSTQYF; D gene: .; clone size: .; J gene: TRBJ2-5; V gene: TRBV7-2
CDR3 DNA: TGCGCCAGCAGCCAAGTCGTACGCGGGAGGCCGTACTTC; CDR3 protein: CASSQVVRGRPYF; D gene: TRBD2; clone size: .; J gene: TRBJ2-5; V gene: TRBV4-1
CDR3 DNA: TGTGCCAGCAGCCTAAAGAGCGGGGACTCCTACGAGCAGTACTTC; CDR3 protein: CASSLKSGDSYEQYF; D gene: TRBD2; clone size: .; J gene: TRBJ2-7; V gene: TRBV7-2
CDR3 DNA: TGTGCCAGCGGACTAGCGGGGTGGGATACGCAGTATTTT; CDR3 protein: CASGLAGWDTQYF; D gene: TRBD2; clone size: .; J gene: TRBJ2-3; V gene: TRBV11-3
CDR3 DNA: TGTGCCTCAGGCCCCCTAGCCGTCACCGGGGAGCTGTTTTTT; CDR3 protein: CASGPLAVTGELFF; D gene: .; clone size: .; J gene: TRBJ2-2; V gene: TRBV10-3
CDR3 DNA: TGTGCCAGCAGCTTAGTCTCCCAGGGTTGGCGGTACTTC; CDR3 protein: CASSLVSQGWRYF; D gene: .; clone size: .; J gene: TRBJ2-7; V gene: TRBV7-6
CDR3 DNA: TGCAGCGTTGGAGGCGGGAGCTTCGCAGATACGCAGTATTTT; CDR3 protein: CSVGGGSFADTQYF; D gene: TRBD2; clone size: once; J gene: TRBJ2-3; V gene: TRBV29-1
CDR3 DNA: TGTGCCAGCAGCTTAGAGGGAAACACTGAAGCTTTCTTT; CDR3 protein: CASSLEGNTEAFF; D gene: .; clone size: .; J gene: TRBJ1-1; V gene: TRBV7-2
CDR3 DNA: TGCGCCAGCAGCGAAGGACTAGCGGACTACTCTGGGGCCAACGTCCTGACTTTC; CDR3 protein: CASSEGLADYSGANVLTF; D gene: TRBD2; clone size: .; J gene: TRBJ2-6; V gene: TRBV5-1
CDR3 DNA: TGCGCCAGCAGCCAAGGGGCGGTAGTTTTTAGCGGGGAGCTGTTTTTT; CDR3 protein: CASSQGAVVFSGELFF; D gene: .; clone size: .; J gene: TRBJ2-2; V gene: TRBV4-3
CDR3 DNA: TGTGCCAGCAGTTCCAAACCGGGACAGGATTACAATGAGCAGTTCTTC; CDR3 protein: CASSSKPGQDYNEQFF; D gene: TRBD1; clone size: .; J gene: TRBJ2-1; V gene: TRBV27
CDR3 DNA: TGCGCCAGCAGCCAAGAAAGGGATTCCTACGAGCAGTACTTC; CDR3 protein: CASSQERDSYEQYF; D gene: .; clone size: .; J gene: TRBJ2-7; V gene: TRBV4-3
CDR3 DNA: TGTGCCAGCAGTTTAGGGGGGCCTGGGGCCAACGTCCTGACTTTC; CDR3 protein: CASSLGGPGANVLTF; D gene: .; clone size: .; J gene: TRBJ2-6; V gene: TRBV28
CDR3 DNA: TGTGCCAGCAGACATACAGGGACTTCTTTCCACATCGGGGAGCTGTTTTTT; CDR3 protein: CASRHTGTSFHIGELFF; D gene: .; clone size: .; J gene: TRBJ2-2; V gene: TRBV5-4
CDR3 DNA: TGTGCCCTTTCTTCCGGGGCCCACGAGCAGTACTTC; CDR3 protein: CALSSGAHEQYF; D gene: .; clone size: .; J gene: TRBJ2-7; V gene: TRBV10-3
CDR3 DNA: TGTGCCTGGGCGGACGGGACTATGAGCTACACCTTC; CDR3 protein: CAWADGTMSYTF; D gene: .; clone size: .; J gene: TRBJ1-2; V gene: TRBV30
CDR3 DNA: TGTGCCAGCAGTCCGGCGGGACAGCAGGTCAACACCATATATTTT; CDR3 protein: CASSPAGQQVNTIYF; D gene: TRBD1; clone size: .; J gene: TRBJ1-3; V gene: TRBV28
CDR3 DNA: TGTGCCAGCAGCCCTCTAGCGGGGGGCGCCTACAATGAGCAGTTCTTC; CDR3 protein: CASSPLAGGAYNEQFF; D gene: TRBD2; clone size: .; J gene: TRBJ2-1; V gene: TRBV11-2
CDR3 DNA: TGTGCCAGTAGTGCCGGGACAGGTTTGATCTACGAGCAGTACTTC; CDR3 protein: CASSAGTGLIYEQYF; D gene: TRBD1; clone size: .; J gene: TRBJ2-7; V gene: TRBV19
CDR3 DNA: TGCGCCAGCCATATCGGACTAGCTGACAATGAGCAGTTCTTC; CDR3 protein: CASHIGLADNEQFF; D gene: TRBD2; clone size: .; J gene: TRBJ2-1; V gene: TRBV10-1
CDR3 DNA: TGTGCCAGCAGCGTTTTAAGGGTGAGAGAAAATGACTATGGCTACACCTTC; CDR3 protein: CASSVLRVRENDYGYTF; D gene: .; clone size: .; J gene: TRBJ1-2; V gene: TRBV7-3
CDR3 DNA: TGTGCCAGCAGTTCCCGCAAACAAACAGGGGGCAACGCGTTTCGGACTGAAGCTTTCTTT; CDR3 protein: CASSSRKQTGGNAFRTEAFF; D gene: TRBD1; clone size: .; J gene: TRBJ1-1; V gene: TRBV27
CDR3 DNA: TGTGCCAGCAGCTTCACAGGGGACGAGCAGTACTTC; CDR3 protein: CASSFTGDEQYF; D gene: TRBD1; clone size: once; J gene: TRBJ2-7; V gene: TRBV7-2
CDR3 DNA: TGTGCCAGCAGCCAGGCGGGGGAGGGGGCTGAAGCTTTCTTT; CDR3 protein: CASSQAGEGAEAFF; D gene: .; clone size: .; J gene: TRBJ1-1; V gene: TRBV11-3
CDR3 DNA: TGCGCCACCACCCTCTCAGGCTTGGGGGCGAACACCGGGGAGCTGTTTTTT; CDR3 protein: CATTLSGLGANTGELFF; D gene: .; clone size: .; J gene: TRBJ2-2; V gene: TRBV5-1
CDR3 DNA: TGCGCCAGCAGCCAAGATAGGGGCCGGATGAACACTGAAGCTTTCTTT; CDR3 protein: CASSQDRGRMNTEAFF; D gene: .; clone size: .; J gene: TRBJ1-1; V gene: TRBV4-3
CDR3 DNA: TGCAGCGTTGAAGCCCCAACGGGGCCCTACGAGCAGTACTTC; CDR3 protein: CSVEAPTGPYEQYF; D gene: .; clone size: .; J gene: TRBJ2-7; V gene: TRBV29-1
CDR3 DNA: TGTGCCAGCAGTCACCCTTGGGGGGGGCATGAGCAGTTCTTC; CDR3 protein: CASSHPWGGHEQFF; D gene: .; clone size: .; J gene: TRBJ2-1; V gene: TRBV25-1
CDR3 DNA: TGCGCCAGCAGCTTGAGGACTAGCGGGAACTACAATGAGCAGTTCTTC; CDR3 protein: CASSLRTSGNYNEQFF; D gene: TRBD2; clone size: .; J gene: TRBJ2-1; V gene: TRBV5-1
CDR3 DNA: TGCGCCAGCAGCTTCACCACAGGGGGCGCCCTGAGTGACGAGCAGTACTTC; CDR3 protein: CASSFTTGGALSDEQYF; D gene: TRBD1; clone size: .; J gene: TRBJ2-7; V gene: TRBV5-1
CDR3 DNA: TGTGCCTGGAGTGTGCGGGGGGGATTGGCCCAAGAGACCCAGTACTTC; CDR3 protein: CAWSVRGGLAQETQYF; D gene: TRBD2; clone size: .; J gene: TRBJ2-5; V gene: TRBV30
CDR3 DNA: TGTGCCAGCAGTTACGCAGAGGGGGCTGACCAGCCCCAGCATTTT; CDR3 protein: CASSYAEGADQPQHF; D gene: TRBD1; clone size: .; J gene: TRBJ1-5; V gene: TRBV6-6
CDR3 DNA: TGTGCCAGCAGCTTAGCGGGAGGGCTCGCTGAGCAGTTCTTC; CDR3 protein: CASSLAGGLAEQFF; D gene: TRBD2; clone size: .; J gene: TRBJ2-1; V gene: TRBV7-3
CDR3 DNA: TGTGCCAGCAACCAACCGGGGAGCCCCCTCCAAGAGACCCAGTACTTC; CDR3 protein: CASNQPGSPLQETQYF; D gene: .; clone size: .; J gene: TRBJ2-5; V gene: TRBV28
CDR3 DNA: TGTGCCACCAGCAGGGACCTGACCCGGGGAACTAATGAAAAACTGTTTTTT; CDR3 protein: CATSRDLTRGTNEKLFF; D gene: .; clone size: .; J gene: TRBJ1-4; V gene: TRBV15
CDR3 DNA: TGTGCCAGCAGTCCAGGGAGGGGCAATCAGCCCCAGCATTTT; CDR3 protein: CASSPGRGNQPQHF; D gene: .; clone size: .; J gene: TRBJ1-5; V gene: TRBV27
CDR3 DNA: TGCGCCAGCAGCTTTGGTACGCTCTCGAATGCAGATACGCAGTATTTT; CDR3 protein: CASSFGTLSNADTQYF; D gene: .; clone size: .; J gene: TRBJ2-3; V gene: TRBV5-1
CDR3 DNA: TGTGCCTGGGCCTACGCGGCCGTATCTGGCTACACCTTC; CDR3 protein: CAWAYAAVSGYTF; D gene: .; clone size: .; J gene: TRBJ1-2; V gene: TRBV30
CDR3 DNA: TGTGCCAGCTCACCATCGACAGGGGGAATTGGCACAGATACGCAGTATTTT; CDR3 protein: CASSPSTGGIGTDTQYF; D gene: TRBD1; clone size: .; J gene: TRBJ2-3; V gene: TRBV18
CDR3 DNA: TGCGCCAGCGGACAGTCGTCCGGGACAGGGGGGAGGGATGGCTACACCTTC; CDR3 protein: CASGQSSGTGGRDGYTF; D gene: TRBD1; clone size: few; J gene: TRBJ1-2; V gene: TRBV5-1
CDR3 DNA: TGTGCCAGCAGTTTTTGGACTGTGGGGACAGATACGCAGTATTTT; CDR3 protein: CASSFWTVGTDTQYF; D gene: .; clone size: .; J gene: TRBJ2-3; V gene: TRBV27
CDR3 DNA: TGTGCCAGCAGCCCCGGAGGTTGGGGGAGTTCGGGTGAGACCCAGTACTTC; CDR3 protein: CASSPGGWGSSGETQYF; D gene: .; clone size: .; J gene: TRBJ2-5; V gene: TRBV7-9